Shown below are 25 T cell receptor beta chains from a single sample sequenced in a study of T cell responses to AZD1222 COVID-19 vaccine. Clones were read by immunoSEQ multiplex PCR, and TCRdb kept only the in-frame ones, dropping some. The sample records approximately 120,000 clones, about nine tenths being singletons. This sample comprised peripheral blood, obtained on day 0 of AZD1222 vaccination. The source of these receptors is an adult in good health.

The chain carries TRBV7-9 and TRBJ1-2; the D is unclear. Trimming stripped 1 base from V and 2 bases from J, with 8 bases between. Germline V gene sequence: CDR1 SEHNR, CDR2 FQNEAQ (reference sequence). CDR3 length: 14 residues. Here the CDR3 DNA reads TGTGCCAGCAGCTTAGGTGGGTCGAACTATGGCTACACCTTC. Its translation is CASSLGGSNYGYTF.

The V and J genes are TRBV24-1 and TRBJ1-2, with D hard to call. Germline-derived CDR1 and CDR2 are KGHDR and SFDVKD. Trimming left V 4 bases short and J 6 bases short, with 11 bases between. The CDR3 length is 13 residues. The CDR3 DNA follows: TGTGCCACCAGTGAACAACAAGAAGATGGCTACACCTTC. It is translated as CATSEQQEDGYTF.

This chain joins TRBV28 and TRBJ2-7; 8 nucleotides align to TRBD1. V shed 5 bases, J shed 3 bases, and the junction held 9 bases outside the gene matches. The germline V gene encodes CDR1 MDHEN and CDR2 SYDVKM. The CDR3 has 15 residues. The CDR3 is CASSRALTGGYEQYF. Here the CDR3 DNA reads TGTGCCAGCAGTCGGGCCCTTACAGGGGGCTACGAGCAGTACTTC.

This chain's CDR3 is CASSQGTANSPLHF. CDR3 DNA: TGTGCCAGCAGCCAAGGGACAGCGAATTCACCCCTCCACTTT. The rearrangement links TRBV3-1 (or the pseudogene TRBV3-2) to TRBJ1-6; possible D gene TRBD1, 6 bases. Looked up from germline, CDR1 is LGHDT and CDR2 is YNNKEL (reference sequence). V dropped 1 base and J dropped 7 bases, with 8 bases sitting between them. The CDR3 length is 14 residues.

The V gene is TRBV5-1, the J gene TRBJ2-7, with 7 bases identical to TRBD1. This CDR3 is 15 amino acids long. After removal of 3 bases from V and 1 base from J, the junction contained 7 bases not matched to a gene. Germline CDR1 SGHRS, CDR2 YFSETQ. The CDR3 bases are TGCGCCAGCAGCTCTGGGACAGCGAATTCCTACGAGCAGTACTTC. Translating gives CASSSGTANSYEQYF.

The genes are TRBV11-2 and TRBJ2-7; tentative D call: TRBD2 (5 bases). The CDR3 totals 14 residues. Trimming took 3 bases from V and 2 from J, leaving 11 bases between them. Germline lookup yields CDR1 SGHAT and CDR2 FQNNGV. For the CDR3, the DNA is TGTGCCAGCAGCTTTTCTGAGGGCCCCTACGAGCAGTACTTC. Amino acid sequence: CASSFSEGPYEQYF.

The DNA for the CDR3 is TGTGCCAGCTCACCTTTCGCCACGGCTGTGAACACTGAAGCTTTCTTT. Protein sequence: CASSPFATAVNTEAFF. The chain carries TRBV18 and TRBJ1-1; D unresolved. The CDR3 has 16 residues. V was pared by 3 bases and J by 0 bases, with 14 bases between. CDR1 is KGHSH and CDR2 is LQKENI in the germline V gene.

The count of this clone is one. The rearrangement joins TRBV6-2 or TRBV6-3 to TRBJ1-1, with D unclear. The CDR3 consists of 16 residues. Germline CDR1 is MNHEY and CDR2 is SVGEGT. The V end was cut by 6 bases, the J end by 11 bases, with 28 bases between. The CDR3 nucleotides are TGTGCCAGCAGCCTACGCACCGGGCAGCTACCTGAGCGGGCTTTCTTT. This sequence encodes CASSLRTGQLPERAFF.

The chain recombines TRBV30 with TRBJ2-5; perhaps D is TRBD1 or TRBD2 (5 bases each). The CDR3 is 14 residues long. Germline-derived CDR1 and CDR2 are GTSNPN and SVGIG (reference sequence). V was clipped by 1 base and J by 5 bases, with 14 bases between them. The CDR3 DNA reads TGTGCCTGGAGTGGGCCACGGGGCGGGGAGACCCAGTACTTC. Translated, it gives CAWSGPRGGETQYF.

This chain's CDR3 is CAISESGTSRSDTQYF. The CDR3 nucleotides are TGTGCCATCAGTGAGTCCGGGACTAGCCGCTCAGATACGCAGTATTTT. The V gene is TRBV10-3, the J gene TRBJ2-3, with 9 bases aligning to TRBD2. Germline CDR1 and CDR2: ENHRY and SYGVKD. The CDR3 sequence is 16 residues long. V trimming: 0 bases; J trimming: 4 bases; junction bases outside the gene matches: 5.

The chain carries TRBV6-5 and TRBJ1-1, with a tentative D call TRBD1 (5 bases). V was clipped by 6 bases and J by 4 bases, with 9 bases between them. The CDR3 runs 12 residues. CDR1 MNHEY and CDR2 SVGAGI come from the germline V gene. As DNA, the CDR3 is TGTGCCAGCAGCTCCGGGGGCACTGAAGCTTTCTTT. Protein product: CASSSGGTEAFF.

The gene calls are TRBV10-3 and TRBJ2-3, with 7 bases matching TRBD2. Trimming cost V 2 bases and J 3 bases; bases outside gene matches: 2. Germline loops: CDR1 ENHRY, CDR2 SYGVKD. The length of the CDR3 is 14 residues. CDR3 sequence: CAISEGGGTDTQYF. CDR3 sequence (DNA): TGTGCCATCAGTGAGGGGGGAGGGACAGATACGCAGTATTTT.

V gene TRBV7-9 combines with J gene TRBJ2-1; D could derive from TRBD1 or TRBD2 (6 bases each). Trimming shortened V by 5 bases and J by 9 bases, and 17 bases separated the two germline ends. In germline, CDR1 is SEHNR, CDR2 FQNEAQ (reference sequence). The CDR3 runs 14 residues. Here the CDR3 reads CASSLGQRAGEQFF. CDR3 coding DNA: TGTGCCAGCAGCCTTGGACAGCGGGCGGGTGAGCAGTTCTTC.

This clone was counted a single time. This chain connects TRBV5-5 to TRBJ2-7, with TRBD2 matching 12 bases. The germline gives CDR1 SGHKS, CDR2 YYEKEE (reference sequence). Trimming at V came to 3 bases and at J to 3 bases, leaving 4 bases not matched to a gene. The CDR3 has 15 amino acids. The CDR3 DNA is TGTGCCAGCAGCTCGACTAGCGGGGGCAGCTACGAGCAGTACTTC. Translation gives CASSSTSGGSYEQYF.

The chain has TRBV3-1 (or the pseudogene TRBV3-2) and TRBJ2-3; the match to TRBD1 covers 8 bases. The CDR3 totals 14 residues. CDR1 and CDR2 from the germline V gene are LGHDT and YNNKEL (reference sequence). Trimming at V came to 7 bases and at J to 6 bases, leaving 9 bases not matched to a gene. The CDR3 spells CASTLQGGDDTQYF. CDR3 nucleotide sequence: TGTGCCAGCACCCTACAGGGGGGTGACGATACGCAGTATTTT.

The chain uses TRBV6-5 and TRBJ1-4; no definite D call. Per germline, CDR1 MNHEY and CDR2 SVGAGI. With 7 bases removed from V and 7 bases from J, the gap between germline ends came to 13 bases. There are 13 residues in the CDR3. CDR3 region: CASMGKMGEKLFF. For the CDR3, the DNA is TGTGCCAGCATGGGAAAAATGGGTGAAAAACTGTTTTTT.

The CDR3 DNA reads TGTGCCATCAGTGGTCCGACAGGGAATGGGAACACTGAAGCTTTCTTT. Translation: CAISGPTGNGNTEAFF. The rearrangement uses TRBV10-3 and TRBJ1-1; 7 bases agree with TRBD1. V shed 4 bases and J 1 base; nucleotides not matched to a gene: 9. From germline, CDR1 is ENHRY and CDR2 SYGVKD. The CDR3 spans 16 residues.

This chain connects TRBV6-2 or TRBV6-3 to TRBJ1-1; unclear D gene. V was clipped by 7 bases and J by 0 bases, with 15 bases between them. Germline V gene lookup returns CDR1 MNHEY and CDR2 SVGEGT. The CDR3 loop spans 15 amino acids. The CDR3 region has the DNA TGTGCCAGCACCCCGGAGGTGGTCGTGAACACTGAAGCTTTCTTT. Translated: CASTPEVVVNTEAFF.

J is TRBJ1-5 and V is TRBV4-1, with 10 bases matching TRBD1. Losses at the gene ends were 0 bases for V and 5 bases for J; bases not matched to a gene: 7. The CDR3 has 17 amino acids. Germline values: CDR1 MGHRA, CDR2 YSYEKL. The CDR3 DNA follows: TGCGCCAGCAGCCAAGATGGGGCGGGACAGGGGTATCAGCCCCAGCATTTT. As protein: CASSQDGAGQGYQPQHF.

The chain is built from TRBV7-2 and TRBJ2-1; D unclear. The CDR3 runs to 14 residues. Trimming took 1 base from V and 6 from J, leaving 10 bases between them. Germline CDR1 SGHTA, CDR2 FQGNSA. The CDR3 region is CASSLGVLGNEQFF. The CDR3 DNA sequence: TGTGCCAGCAGCTTAGGGGTCTTGGGCAATGAGCAGTTCTTC.

This chain links TRBV5-5 with TRBJ1-4, with 11 positions matching TRBD1. Per the germline V gene, CDR1 is SGHKS and CDR2 is YYEKEE (reference sequence). With V trimmed by 1 base and J by 2 bases, 4 bases remained unmatched. The CDR3 has 17 residues. DNA of the CDR3: TGTGCCAGCAGCTTGAGGACAGGGGGCACGACTAATGAAAAACTGTTTTTT. Residues: CASSLRTGGTTNEKLFF.

This clone showed up just once. V gene TRBV5-1 combines with J gene TRBJ1-4; weak D call: TRBD1 (6 bases). The CDR3 totals 15 residues. V lost 0 bases and J 6 bases, leaving 12 bases between the germline ends. Germline-derived CDR1 and CDR2 are SGHRS and YFSETQ. CDR3 protein: CASSLEGGGYEKLFF. The CDR3 DNA reads as TGCGCCAGCAGCTTGGAAGGGGGAGGATATGAAAAACTGTTTTTT. The full variable domain, rest sourced from reference TRBV5-1 and TRBJ1-4, is KAGVTQTPRYLIKTRGQQVTLSCSPISGHRSVSWYQQTPGQGLQFLFEYFSETQRNKGNFPGRFSGRQFSNSRSEMNVSTLELGDSALYLCASSLEGGGYEKLFFGSGTQLSVL.

The chain uses TRBV5-4 and TRBJ2-5; D is undetermined. V was trimmed by 1 base and J by 5 bases, leaving 9 bases between them. The CDR3 contains 13 residues. The germline CDR1 and CDR2 sequences are SGHNT and YYREEE (reference sequence). The CDR3: CASSLWAGETQYF. DNA of the CDR3: TGTGCCAGCAGCTTGTGGGCTGGGGAGACCCAGTACTTC.

This chain uses TRBV7-3 with TRBJ2-1; weak D call: TRBD2 (5 bases). Trimming took 5 bases from V and 0 from J, leaving 14 bases between them. CDR3 length: 16 residues. Germline CDR1 SGHTA, CDR2 FQGTGA. The CDR3 DNA reads as TGTGCCAGCAGCCCGACGTTTAGCGCCTCCTACAATGAGCAGTTCTTC. Translating it yields CASSPTFSASYNEQFF. The entire variable domain, with the rest obtained from reference TRBV7-3 and TRBJ2-1, is as follows: GAGVSQTPSNKVTEKGKYVELRCDPISGHTALYWYRQSLGQGPEFLIYFQGTGAADDSGLPNDRFFAVRPEGSVSTLKIQRTERGDSAVYLCASSPTFSASYNEQFFGPGTRLTVL.

J is TRBJ1-1 and V is TRBV6-5; perhaps TRBD1 as D (5 bases). CDR1 is MNHEY, CDR2 SVGAGI, per germline. Trimming took off 7 bases at V and 10 bases at J, with 13 bases between the two ends. This CDR3 contains 11 residues. The chain's CDR3 is CASTRGTLAFF. DNA of the CDR3: TGTGCCAGCACAAGGGGTACCCTAGCTTTCTTT.